This is a list of T cell receptor beta chains from one sample in a study of beta chain features in type 1 diabetes. Repertoires were generated with immunoSEQ multiplex PCR, while TCRdb's copy carries only in-frame clones and drops some. The sample lists fewer than 250,000 clones, 68% seen once, with 0.053% in the top ten. Sequencing input: naive CD4+ T cells from blood. Receptors were obtained from a man aged 30 to 45 in good health. CDR3s include the opening cysteine and the closing phenylalanine or tryptophan. The D gene is left open where the match is weak. Not all rows give a size; the values are once, few, many and, for expanded clones, a class.

D gene,V gene,CDR3 length,J gene,clone size,CDR3 protein,CDR3 DNA
TRBD1,TRBV6-5,13,TRBJ1-2,-,CASRPTDRTGYTF,TGTGCCAGCAGGCCCACGGACAGGACTGGCTACACCTTC
TRBD2,TRBV25-1,12,TRBJ2-3,-,CASGTSGYTQYF,TGTGCCAGCGGGACTAGCGGGTATACGCAGTATTTT
-,TRBV21-1,15,TRBJ1-2,-,CASSGLKQGVEGYTF,TGTGCCAGCAGCGGCCTCAAACAGGGAGTGGAAGGCTACACCTTC
-,TRBV4-3,15,TRBJ2-4,-,CASSQPGRSENIQYF,TGCGCCAGCAGCCAACCGGGACGGAGCGAAAACATTCAGTACTTC
TRBD1,TRBV30,14,TRBJ1-5,-,CAWSGQGPSQPQHF,TGTGCCTGGAGTGGACAGGGTCCCTCCCAGCCCCAGCATTTT
-,TRBV7-2,11,TRBJ2-7,-,CASSSYYEQYF,TGTGCCAGCAGCTCGTATTACGAGCAGTACTTC
TRBD2,TRBV29-1,15,TRBJ2-1,-,CSDTHSGGSYNEQFF,TGCAGCGACACCCATAGCGGGGGTTCCTACAATGAGCAGTTCTTC
-,TRBV18,16,TRBJ2-1,-,CASSPPSRAVHNEQFF,TGTGCCAGCTCACCACCTAGCAGGGCGGTTCACAATGAGCAGTTCTTC
TRBD2,TRBV28,15,TRBJ2-7,-,CASSPGLAGLAEQYF,TGTGCCAGCAGTCCGGGACTAGCGGGGTTGGCTGAGCAGTACTTC
-,TRBV27,15,TRBJ2-7,-,CASSLNGLQGHEQYF,TGTGCCAGCAGTTTAAACGGTCTCCAGGGCCACGAGCAGTACTTC
-,TRBV7-7,11,TRBJ2-5,-,CASKGLETQYF,TGTGCCAGCAAGGGCTTGGAGACCCAGTACTTC
TRBD1,TRBV30,13,TRBJ1-2,-,CAWTPGQSYGYTF,TGTGCCTGGACCCCGGGACAGAGCTATGGCTACACCTTC
TRBD1,TRBV20-1,11,TRBJ1-1,-,CSAAPGGSAFF,TGCAGTGCCGCGCCAGGGGGAAGTGCTTTCTTT
-,TRBV29-1,12,TRBJ2-1,few,CSVETVWNEQFF,TGCAGCGTTGAAACAGTATGGAATGAGCAGTTCTTC
-,TRBV29-1,13,TRBJ2-5,-,CSVELDGGLPQYF,TGCAGCGTTGAATTGGACGGCGGCTTGCCCCAGTACTTC
TRBD1,TRBV30,14,TRBJ2-7,-,CAWSGTGHTYEQYF,TGTGCCTGGAGTGGGACAGGGCATACCTACGAGCAGTACTTC
-,TRBV30,15,TRBJ2-6,few,CAWSWGPSGANVLTF,TGTGCCTGGAGTTGGGGCCCCTCTGGGGCCAACGTCCTGACTTTC
TRBD2,TRBV23-1,17,TRBJ2-4,-,CASSQSRGGLAKNIQYF,TGCGCCAGCAGTCAATCCCGGGGGGGTCTAGCCAAAAACATTCAGTACTTC
TRBD2,TRBV5-1,16,TRBJ2-1,-,CASSLDWTSGVNEQFF,TGCGCCAGCAGCTTGGATTGGACTAGCGGGGTCAATGAGCAGTTCTTC
-,TRBV5-1,13,TRBJ1-5,-,CASSFDSNQPQHF,TGCGCCAGCAGCTTTGATAGCAATCAGCCCCAGCATTTT
-,TRBV30,12,TRBJ2-4,-,CAWSWGENIQYF,TGTGCCTGGAGTTGGGGGGAAAACATTCAGTACTTC
-,TRBV7-6,15,TRBJ1-2,-,CASSLAPGGDYGYTF,TGTGCCAGCAGCTTAGCGCCCGGGGGTGACTATGGCTACACCTTC
TRBD1,TRBV7-9,14,TRBJ2-5,-,CASSLSQGVETQYF,TGTGCCAGCAGCTTGAGCCAGGGGGTTGAGACCCAGTACTTC
-,TRBV7-9,14,TRBJ2-1,once,CASSLSKRSDEQFF,TGTGCCAGCAGCTTATCTAAGCGTAGCGATGAGCAGTTCTTC
TRBD1,TRBV5-1,12,TRBJ1-2,-,CASSTGQGGYTF,TGCGCCAGCAGCACGGGACAGGGAGGCTACACCTTC
-,TRBV20-1,10,TRBJ2-3,-,CSALLSAQYF,TGCAGTGCCCTCCTCTCCGCGCAGTATTTT
-,TRBV25-1,11,TRBJ2-1,-,CASSDRNEQFF,TGTGCCAGCAGTGATAGGAATGAGCAGTTCTTC